This is a list of T cell receptor beta chains from one sample in a study of CD8+CD57+ T cells in acquired aplastic anemia. Using its own MiXCR run on the reads, TCRdb lists one record per CDR3 protein. The sample includes about 240,000 distinct CDR3 sequences, 45% to 50% of them seen just once. Specimen: sorted CD4+, CD8+, or CD8+CD57+ T cells (not recorded which) from PBMCs. The receptors stem from a human donor with aplastic anemia. CDR3s include the opening cysteine and the closing phenylalanine or tryptophan. Fields, in order: CDR3 length, V gene, J gene, clone size, D gene, CDR3 DNA, CDR3 protein. A D gene is named only where the DNA matches it firmly. Clone size appears in some rows only: once, few, many, or a class for an expanded clone.

CDR3 length: 14; V gene: TRBV24-1; J gene: TRBJ1-5; clone size: .; D gene: .; CDR3 DNA: TGTGCCACCAGTGGTACCGGGTCCAATCAGCCCCAGCATTTT; CDR3 protein: CATSGTGSNQPQHF
CDR3 length: 15; V gene: TRBV7-9; J gene: TRBJ1-6; clone size: many; D gene: TRBD1; CDR3 DNA: TGTGCCAGCAGCATTACTGGACAGGGAGGTTCACCCCTCCACTTT; CDR3 protein: CASSITGQGGSPLHF
CDR3 length: 18; V gene: TRBV6-1; J gene: TRBJ1-3; clone size: medium-sized; D gene: .; CDR3 DNA: TGTGCCAGCAGTGATCATTTAAACCCGACGAGTCCGGGACACACCATATATTTT; CDR3 protein: CASSDHLNPTSPGHTIYF
CDR3 length: 17; V gene: TRBV20-1; J gene: TRBJ2-5; clone size: .; D gene: .; CDR3 DNA: TGCAGTGCACCCGCCTGGGGCGCGGGCGAGGTCGGAGAGACCCAGTACTTC; CDR3 protein: CSAPAWGAGEVGETQYF
CDR3 length: 14; V gene: TRBV6-5; J gene: TRBJ2-3; clone size: many; D gene: TRBD2; CDR3 DNA: TGTGCCAGCAGTTCGGGGGGGGGGACAGATACGCAGTATTTT; CDR3 protein: CASSSGGGTDTQYF
CDR3 length: 16; V gene: TRBV6-1; J gene: TRBJ2-7; clone size: many; D gene: TRBD2; CDR3 DNA: TGTGCCAGCAGTGATAGCGGGGCTACCCTAGTCCACGAGCAGTACTTC; CDR3 protein: CASSDSGATLVHEQYF
CDR3 length: 12; V gene: TRBV2; J gene: TRBJ1-1; clone size: .; D gene: .; CDR3 DNA: TGTGCCAGCGAGGACGGGAACACTGAAGCTTTCTTT; CDR3 protein: CASEDGNTEAFF
CDR3 length: 16; V gene: TRBV7-9; J gene: TRBJ2-3; clone size: .; D gene: .; CDR3 DNA: TGTGCCAGCTTGGCGGGAGCGGGACACCCCCGAGATACGCAGTATTTT; CDR3 protein: CASLAGAGHPRDTQYF
CDR3 length: 15; V gene: TRBV19; J gene: TRBJ2-5; clone size: many; D gene: .; CDR3 DNA: TGTGCCAGTAGTATCGGGGCGCGTCTGCAAGAGACCCAGTACTTC; CDR3 protein: CASSIGARLQETQYF
CDR3 length: 13; V gene: TRBV5-5; J gene: TRBJ2-7; clone size: .; D gene: .; CDR3 DNA: TGTGCCAGCAGCTTGTCTACAGATACCGAGCAGTACTTC; CDR3 protein: CASSLSTDTEQYF
CDR3 length: 18; V gene: TRBV4-3; J gene: TRBJ2-2; clone size: .; D gene: .; CDR3 DNA: TGCGCCAGCAGCCAAGATCCACATATTTGGGACGACGGCGGGGAGCTGTTTTTT; CDR3 protein: CASSQDPHIWDDGGELFF
CDR3 length: 14; V gene: TRBV5-6; J gene: TRBJ1-1; clone size: .; D gene: .; CDR3 DNA: TGTGCCAGCAGCTTCAGGGCCTTGAACACTGAAGCTTTCTTT; CDR3 protein: CASSFRALNTEAFF
CDR3 length: 14; V gene: TRBV9; J gene: TRBJ1-2; clone size: .; D gene: .; CDR3 DNA: TGTGCCAGCAGCGAGGGATCCACTTTGGATGGCTACACCTTC; CDR3 protein: CASSEGSTLDGYTF
CDR3 length: 15; V gene: TRBV7-3; J gene: TRBJ1-2; clone size: .; D gene: TRBD1; CDR3 DNA: TGTGCCAGCAGTATCCTGACAGGGCCGGCCTATGGCTACACCTTC; CDR3 protein: CASSILTGPAYGYTF
CDR3 length: 13; V gene: TRBV9; J gene: TRBJ1-4; clone size: .; D gene: .; CDR3 DNA: TGTGCCAGCAGCGTAGAAGACAATGAAAAACTGTTTTTT; CDR3 protein: CASSVEDNEKLFF
CDR3 length: 15; V gene: TRBV20-1; J gene: TRBJ1-2; clone size: .; D gene: TRBD1; CDR3 DNA: TGCAGTGCTAGAGATCCGGCCGGGACAGTCTATGGCTACACCTTC; CDR3 protein: CSARDPAGTVYGYTF
CDR3 length: 15; V gene: TRBV9; J gene: TRBJ1-6; clone size: .; D gene: .; CDR3 DNA: TGTGTCAGCACGGAGCGGGGGCGATCGGGTTCACCCCCCCACTTT; CDR3 protein: CVSTERGRSGSPPHF
CDR3 length: 14; V gene: TRBV15; J gene: TRBJ2-2; clone size: many; D gene: TRBD2; CDR3 DNA: TGTGCCACCATTACTAGCGGGAACACCGGGGAGCTGTTTTTT; CDR3 protein: CATITSGNTGELFF
CDR3 length: 16; V gene: TRBV4-3; J gene: TRBJ2-7; clone size: many; D gene: .; CDR3 DNA: TGCGCCAGCAGCCAATCGGACAGAAGCAGCTCCTACGAGCAGTACTTC; CDR3 protein: CASSQSDRSSSYEQYF
CDR3 length: 17; V gene: TRBV4-2; J gene: TRBJ2-7; clone size: few; D gene: TRBD1; CDR3 DNA: TGTGCCAGCAGCCATGAGAACAGGGGCATTTGGTCCTACGAGCAGTACTTC; CDR3 protein: CASSHENRGIWSYEQYF
CDR3 length: 17; V gene: TRBV19; J gene: TRBJ1-1; clone size: .; D gene: .; CDR3 DNA: TGTGCCAGTAGTGCCCTCCCCGGGGCAGCCGCACACACTGAAGCTTTCTTT; CDR3 protein: CASSALPGAAAHTEAFF
CDR3 length: 12; V gene: TRBV6-2/TRBV6-3; J gene: TRBJ1-2; clone size: many; D gene: .; CDR3 DNA: TGTGCCAGCAGGGGGGGGAACTATGGCTACACCTTC; CDR3 protein: CASRGGNYGYTF
CDR3 length: 15; V gene: TRBV20-1; J gene: TRBJ2-2; clone size: many; D gene: .; CDR3 DNA: TGCAGTGCTAGAGATACCCAGGCGAACACCGGGGAGCTGTTTTTT; CDR3 protein: CSARDTQANTGELFF
CDR3 length: 12; V gene: TRBV30; J gene: TRBJ2-1; clone size: few; D gene: TRBD1; CDR3 DNA: TGTGCCTGGAGCAGACAGGGCCATGAGCAGTTCTTC; CDR3 protein: CAWSRQGHEQFF